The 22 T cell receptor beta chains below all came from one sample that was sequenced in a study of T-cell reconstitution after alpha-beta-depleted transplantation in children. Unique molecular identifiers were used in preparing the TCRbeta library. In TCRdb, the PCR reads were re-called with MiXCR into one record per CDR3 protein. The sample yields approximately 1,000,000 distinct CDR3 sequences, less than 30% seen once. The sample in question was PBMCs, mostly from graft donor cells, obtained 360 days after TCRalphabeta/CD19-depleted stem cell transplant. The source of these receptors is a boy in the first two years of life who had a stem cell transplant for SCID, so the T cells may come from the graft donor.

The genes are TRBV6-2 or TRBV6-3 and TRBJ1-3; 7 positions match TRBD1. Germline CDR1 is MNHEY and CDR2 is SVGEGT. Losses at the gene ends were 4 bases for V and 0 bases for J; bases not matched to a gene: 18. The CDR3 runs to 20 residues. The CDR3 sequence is CASSSAPFSTGLNSGNTIYF. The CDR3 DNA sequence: TGTGCCAGCAGTTCCGCACCGTTCTCGACAGGGTTGAACTCTGGAAACACCATATATTTT.

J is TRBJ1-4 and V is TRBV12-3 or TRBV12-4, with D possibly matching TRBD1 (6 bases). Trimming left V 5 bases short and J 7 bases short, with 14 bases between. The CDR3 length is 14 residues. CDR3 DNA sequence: TGTGCCAGCAGTCTCAGGGGAAAGGGTGAAAAACTGTTTTTT. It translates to CASSLRGKGEKLFF.

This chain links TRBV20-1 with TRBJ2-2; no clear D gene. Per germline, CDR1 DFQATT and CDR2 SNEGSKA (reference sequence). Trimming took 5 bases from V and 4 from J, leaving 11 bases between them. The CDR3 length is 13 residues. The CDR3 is CSAEHLSTGELFF. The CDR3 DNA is TGCAGTGCTGAACATCTTTCCACCGGGGAGCTGTTTTTT.

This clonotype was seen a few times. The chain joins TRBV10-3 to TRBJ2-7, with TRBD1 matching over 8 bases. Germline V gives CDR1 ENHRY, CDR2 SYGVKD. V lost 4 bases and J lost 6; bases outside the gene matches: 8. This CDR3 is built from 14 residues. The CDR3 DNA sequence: TGTGCCATCAGTGCGGGCGCAGGGGGCAGCGAGCAGTACTTC. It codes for CAISAGAGGSEQYF.

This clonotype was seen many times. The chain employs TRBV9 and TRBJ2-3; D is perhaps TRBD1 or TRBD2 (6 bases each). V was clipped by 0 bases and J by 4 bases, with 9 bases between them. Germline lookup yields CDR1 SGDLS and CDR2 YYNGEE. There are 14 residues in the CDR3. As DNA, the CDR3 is TGTGCCAGCAGCGTAGGTGGGGGGCCAGATACGCAGTATTTT. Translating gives CASSVGGGPDTQYF.

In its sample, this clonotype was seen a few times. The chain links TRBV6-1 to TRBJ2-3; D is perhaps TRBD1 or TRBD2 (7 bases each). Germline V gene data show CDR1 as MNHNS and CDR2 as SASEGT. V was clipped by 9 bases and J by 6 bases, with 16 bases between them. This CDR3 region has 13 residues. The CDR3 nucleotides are TGTGCCAGTTCCAGGGGGAGGGGGGATACGCAGTATTTT. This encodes CASSRGRGDTQYF.

For the CDR3, the DNA is TGTGCCAGCAGTTACGGGGGGCGCCCATATAATTCACCCCTCCACTTT. It codes for CASSYGGRPYNSPLHF. This chain connects TRBV6-5 to TRBJ1-6; possible D gene TRBD1, 6 bases. The V and J ends lost 2 bases and 4 bases respectively, with 12 bases between them. The CDR3 runs 16 residues. Germline CDR1 is MNHEY and CDR2 is SVGAGI.

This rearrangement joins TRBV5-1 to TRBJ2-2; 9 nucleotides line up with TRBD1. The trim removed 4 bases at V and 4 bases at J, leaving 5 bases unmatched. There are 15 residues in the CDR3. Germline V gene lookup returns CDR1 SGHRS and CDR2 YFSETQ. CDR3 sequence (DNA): TGCGCCAGCAGCCTATGGACAGGGGCCACCGGGGAGCTGTTTTTT. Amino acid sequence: CASSLWTGATGELFF.

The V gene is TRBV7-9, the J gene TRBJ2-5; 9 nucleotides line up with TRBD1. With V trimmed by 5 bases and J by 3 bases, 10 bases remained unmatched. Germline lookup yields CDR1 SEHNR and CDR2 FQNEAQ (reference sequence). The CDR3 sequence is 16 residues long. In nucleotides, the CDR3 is TGTGCCAGCAGCCAAAGGGACAGGGATGTTGAAGAGACCCAGTACTTC. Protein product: CASSQRDRDVEETQYF.

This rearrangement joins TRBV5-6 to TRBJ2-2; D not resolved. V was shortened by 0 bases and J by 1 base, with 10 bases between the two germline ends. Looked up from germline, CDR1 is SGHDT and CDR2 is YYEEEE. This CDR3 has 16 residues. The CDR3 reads CASSLVPRKNTGELFF. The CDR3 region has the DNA TGTGCCAGCAGCTTGGTGCCACGGAAGAACACCGGGGAGCTGTTTTTT.

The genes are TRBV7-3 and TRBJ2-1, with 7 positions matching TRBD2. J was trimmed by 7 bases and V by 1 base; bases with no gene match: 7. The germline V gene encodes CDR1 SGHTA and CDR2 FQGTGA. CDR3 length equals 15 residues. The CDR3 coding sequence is TGTGCCAGCAGCTTAAGTGGGGGGGTTGGGAATGAGCAGTTCTTC. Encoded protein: CASSLSGGVGNEQFF.

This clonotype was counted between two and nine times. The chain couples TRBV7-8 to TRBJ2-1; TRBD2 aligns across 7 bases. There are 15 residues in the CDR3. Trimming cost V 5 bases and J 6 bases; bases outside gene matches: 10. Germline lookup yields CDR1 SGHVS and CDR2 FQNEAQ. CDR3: CASSQSRGVSNEQFF. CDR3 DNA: TGTGCCAGCAGCCAAAGTCGGGGGGTATCCAATGAGCAGTTCTTC.

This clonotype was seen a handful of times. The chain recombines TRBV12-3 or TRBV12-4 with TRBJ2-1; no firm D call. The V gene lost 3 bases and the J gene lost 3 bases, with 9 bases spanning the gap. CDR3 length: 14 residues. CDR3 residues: CASSLFEFYNEQFF. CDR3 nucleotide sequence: TGTGCCAGCAGTTTGTTCGAATTCTACAATGAGCAGTTCTTC.

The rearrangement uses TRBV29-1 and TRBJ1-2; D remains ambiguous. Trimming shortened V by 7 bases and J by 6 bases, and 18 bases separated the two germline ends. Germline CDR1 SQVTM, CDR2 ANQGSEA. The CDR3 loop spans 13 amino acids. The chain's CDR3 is CSAESPGRNGYTF. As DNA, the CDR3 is TGCAGCGCCGAATCCCCGGGCCGTAATGGCTACACCTTC.

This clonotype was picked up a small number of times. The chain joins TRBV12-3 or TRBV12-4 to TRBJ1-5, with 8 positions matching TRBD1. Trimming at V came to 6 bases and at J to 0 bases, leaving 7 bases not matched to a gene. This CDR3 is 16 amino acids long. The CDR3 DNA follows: TGTGCCAGCAGCCGAGACAGGGGTTTTAGCAATCAGCCCCAGCATTTT. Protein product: CASSRDRGFSNQPQHF.

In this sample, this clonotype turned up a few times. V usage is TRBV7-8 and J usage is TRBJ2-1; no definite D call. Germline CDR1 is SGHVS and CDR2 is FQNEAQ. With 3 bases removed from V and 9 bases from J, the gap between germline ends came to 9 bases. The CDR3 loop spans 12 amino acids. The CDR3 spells CASSLLEVEQFF. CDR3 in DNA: TGTGCCAGCAGCTTGTTGGAAGTTGAGCAGTTCTTC.

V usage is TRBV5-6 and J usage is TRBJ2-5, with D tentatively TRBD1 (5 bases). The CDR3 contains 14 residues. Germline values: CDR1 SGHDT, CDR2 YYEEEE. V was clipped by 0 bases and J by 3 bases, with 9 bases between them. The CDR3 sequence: CASSLGQPKETQYF. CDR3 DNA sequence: TGTGCCAGCAGCTTGGGACAGCCAAAAGAGACCCAGTACTTC.

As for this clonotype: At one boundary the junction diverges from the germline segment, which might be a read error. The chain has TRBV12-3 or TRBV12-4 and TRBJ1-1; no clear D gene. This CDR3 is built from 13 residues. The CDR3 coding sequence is TGTGCCAGCAGTTTGGGCAGACACACTGAAGCTTTGTTT. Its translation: CASSLGRHTEALF.

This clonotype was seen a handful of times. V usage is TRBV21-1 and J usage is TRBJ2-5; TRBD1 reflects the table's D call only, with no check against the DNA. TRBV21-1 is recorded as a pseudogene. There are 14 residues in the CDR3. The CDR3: CASSSADRQETQYF. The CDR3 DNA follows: TGTGCCAGCAGCAGCGCGGACAGGCAAGAGACCCAGTACTTC.

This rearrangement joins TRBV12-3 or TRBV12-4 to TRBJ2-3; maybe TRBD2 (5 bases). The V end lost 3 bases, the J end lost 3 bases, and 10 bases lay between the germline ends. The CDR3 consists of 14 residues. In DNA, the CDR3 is TGTGCCAGCAGTTTGAGGGTGAGGACAGATACGCAGTATTTT. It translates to CASSLRVRTDTQYF.

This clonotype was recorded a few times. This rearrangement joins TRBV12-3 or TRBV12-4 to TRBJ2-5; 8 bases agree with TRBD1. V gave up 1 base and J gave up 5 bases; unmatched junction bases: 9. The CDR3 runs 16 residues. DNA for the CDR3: TGTGCCAGCAGTTTAGGTTCAGGGGGCGGCTGGGAGACCCAGTACTTC. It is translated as CASSLGSGGGWETQYF.

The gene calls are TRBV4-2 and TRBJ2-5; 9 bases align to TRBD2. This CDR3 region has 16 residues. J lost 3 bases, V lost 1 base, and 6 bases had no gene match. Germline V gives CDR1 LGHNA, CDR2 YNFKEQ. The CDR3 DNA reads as TGTGCCAGCAGCCAAGTAGGGCGGGGGGGCGAAGAGACCCAGTACTTC. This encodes CASSQVGRGGEETQYF.